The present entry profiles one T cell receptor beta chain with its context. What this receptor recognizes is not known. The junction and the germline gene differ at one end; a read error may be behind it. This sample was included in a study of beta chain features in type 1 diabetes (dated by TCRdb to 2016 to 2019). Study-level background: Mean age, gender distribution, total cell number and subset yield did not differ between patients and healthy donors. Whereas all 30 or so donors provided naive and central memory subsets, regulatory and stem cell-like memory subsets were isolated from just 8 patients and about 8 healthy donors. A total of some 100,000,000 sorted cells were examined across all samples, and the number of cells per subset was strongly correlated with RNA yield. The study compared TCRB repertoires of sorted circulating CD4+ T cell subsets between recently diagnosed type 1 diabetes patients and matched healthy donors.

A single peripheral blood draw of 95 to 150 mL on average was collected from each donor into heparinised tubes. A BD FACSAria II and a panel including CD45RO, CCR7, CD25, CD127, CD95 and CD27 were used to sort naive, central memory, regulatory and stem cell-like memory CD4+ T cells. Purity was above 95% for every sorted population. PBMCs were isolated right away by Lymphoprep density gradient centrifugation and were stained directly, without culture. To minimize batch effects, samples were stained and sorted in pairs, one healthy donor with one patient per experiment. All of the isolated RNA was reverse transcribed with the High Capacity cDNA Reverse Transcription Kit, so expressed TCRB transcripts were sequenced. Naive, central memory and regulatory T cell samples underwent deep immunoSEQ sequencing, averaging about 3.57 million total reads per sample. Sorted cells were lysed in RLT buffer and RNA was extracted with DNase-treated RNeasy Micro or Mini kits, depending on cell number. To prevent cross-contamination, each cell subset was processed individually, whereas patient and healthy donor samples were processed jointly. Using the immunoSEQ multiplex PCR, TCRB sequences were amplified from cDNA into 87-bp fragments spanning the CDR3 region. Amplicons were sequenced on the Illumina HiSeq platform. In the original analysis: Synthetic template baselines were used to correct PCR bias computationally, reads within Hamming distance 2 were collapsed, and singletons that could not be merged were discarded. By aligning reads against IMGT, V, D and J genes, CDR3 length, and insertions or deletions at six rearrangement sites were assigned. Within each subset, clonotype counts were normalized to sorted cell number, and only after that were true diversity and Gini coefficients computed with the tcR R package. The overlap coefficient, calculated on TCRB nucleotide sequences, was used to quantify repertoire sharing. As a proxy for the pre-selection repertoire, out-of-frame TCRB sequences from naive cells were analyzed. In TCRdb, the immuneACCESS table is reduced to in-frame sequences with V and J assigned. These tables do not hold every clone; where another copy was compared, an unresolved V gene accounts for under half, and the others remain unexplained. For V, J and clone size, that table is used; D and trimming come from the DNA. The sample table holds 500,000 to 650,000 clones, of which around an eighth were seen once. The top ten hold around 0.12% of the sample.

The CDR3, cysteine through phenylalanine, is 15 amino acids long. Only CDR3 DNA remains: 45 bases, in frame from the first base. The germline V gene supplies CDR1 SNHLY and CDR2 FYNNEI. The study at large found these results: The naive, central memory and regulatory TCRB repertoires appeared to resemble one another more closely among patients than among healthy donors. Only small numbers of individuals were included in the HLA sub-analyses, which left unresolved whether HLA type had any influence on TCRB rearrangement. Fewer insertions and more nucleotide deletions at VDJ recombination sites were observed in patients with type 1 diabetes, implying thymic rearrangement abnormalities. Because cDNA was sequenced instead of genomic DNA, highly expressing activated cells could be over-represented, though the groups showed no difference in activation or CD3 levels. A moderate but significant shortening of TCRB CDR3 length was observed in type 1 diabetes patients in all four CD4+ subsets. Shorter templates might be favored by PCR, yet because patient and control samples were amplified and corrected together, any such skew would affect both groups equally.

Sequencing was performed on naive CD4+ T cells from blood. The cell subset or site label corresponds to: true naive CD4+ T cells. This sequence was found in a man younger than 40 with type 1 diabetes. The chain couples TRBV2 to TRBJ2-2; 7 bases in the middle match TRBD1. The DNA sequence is TGTGCCAGCAGGGAAGGGACAGCGAACACCGGGGAGCTGTTTTTT. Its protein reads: CASREGTANTGELFF.